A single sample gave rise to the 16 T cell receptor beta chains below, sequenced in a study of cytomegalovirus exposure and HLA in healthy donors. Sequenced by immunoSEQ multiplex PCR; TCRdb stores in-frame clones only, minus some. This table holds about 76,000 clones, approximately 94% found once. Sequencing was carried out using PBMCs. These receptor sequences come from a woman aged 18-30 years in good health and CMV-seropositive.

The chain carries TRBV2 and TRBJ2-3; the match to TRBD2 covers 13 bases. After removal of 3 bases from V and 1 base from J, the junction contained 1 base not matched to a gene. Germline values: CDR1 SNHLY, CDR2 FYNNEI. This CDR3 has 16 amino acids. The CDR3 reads CASSDGLAGGTDTQYF. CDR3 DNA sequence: TGTGCCAGCAGTGATGGACTAGCGGGAGGCACAGATACGCAGTATTTT. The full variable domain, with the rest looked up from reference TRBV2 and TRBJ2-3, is EPEVTQTPSHQVTQMGQEVILRCVPISNHLYFYWYRQILGQKVEFLVSFYNNEISEKSEIFDDQFSVERPDGSNFTLKIRSTKLEDSAMYFCASSDGLAGGTDTQYFGPGTRLTVL.

The CDR3 bases are TGCGCCAGCAGCTTGACGGTTAACACCGGGGAGCTGTTTTTT. Protein: CASSLTVNTGELFF. J is TRBJ2-2 and V is TRBV5-1; D uncertain. Trimming pared 1 base from V and 2 bases from J, leaving 6 bases between. Per the germline V gene, CDR1 is SGHRS and CDR2 is YFSETQ. The CDR3 covers 14 residues.

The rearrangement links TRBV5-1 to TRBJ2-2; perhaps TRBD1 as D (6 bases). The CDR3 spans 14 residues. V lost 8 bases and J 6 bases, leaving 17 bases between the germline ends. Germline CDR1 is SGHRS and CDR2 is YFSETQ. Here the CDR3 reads CASKTLQGSGELFF. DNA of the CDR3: TGCGCCAGTAAAACGCTACAGGGCTCCGGGGAGCTGTTTTTT.

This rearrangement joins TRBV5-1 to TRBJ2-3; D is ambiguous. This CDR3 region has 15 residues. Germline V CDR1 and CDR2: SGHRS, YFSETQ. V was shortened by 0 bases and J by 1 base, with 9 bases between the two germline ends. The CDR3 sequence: CASSLEQPRTDTQYF. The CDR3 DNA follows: TGCGCCAGCAGCTTGGAACAGCCTCGCACAGATACGCAGTATTTT.

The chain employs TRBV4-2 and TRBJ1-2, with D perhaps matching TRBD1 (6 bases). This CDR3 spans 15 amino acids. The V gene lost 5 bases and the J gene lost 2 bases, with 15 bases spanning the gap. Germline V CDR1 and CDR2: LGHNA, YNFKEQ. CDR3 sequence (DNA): TGTGCCAGCAGCGTACCGGACAGCAACAACTATGGCTACACCTTC. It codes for CASSVPDSNNYGYTF.

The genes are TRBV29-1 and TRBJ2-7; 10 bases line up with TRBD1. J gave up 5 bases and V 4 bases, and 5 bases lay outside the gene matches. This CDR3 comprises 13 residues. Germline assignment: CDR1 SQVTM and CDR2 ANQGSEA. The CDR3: CSVADRGSDEQYF. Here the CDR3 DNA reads TGCAGCGTTGCGGACAGGGGGTCGGACGAGCAGTACTTC.

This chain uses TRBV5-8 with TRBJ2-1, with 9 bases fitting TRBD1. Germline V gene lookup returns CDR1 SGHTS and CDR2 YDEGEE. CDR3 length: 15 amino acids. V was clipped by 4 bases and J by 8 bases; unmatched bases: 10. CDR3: CASSLGQGLVYEQFF. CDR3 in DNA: TGTGCCAGCAGCCTGGGACAGGGCCTGGTTTATGAGCAGTTCTTC.

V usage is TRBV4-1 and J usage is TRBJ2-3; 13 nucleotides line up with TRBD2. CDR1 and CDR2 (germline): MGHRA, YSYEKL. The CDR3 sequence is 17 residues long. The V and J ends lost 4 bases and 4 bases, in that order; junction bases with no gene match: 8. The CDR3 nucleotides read TGCGCCAGCAGCCCCCGGACTAGCGGGAGTACCTCAGATACGCAGTATTTT. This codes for CASSPRTSGSTSDTQYF.

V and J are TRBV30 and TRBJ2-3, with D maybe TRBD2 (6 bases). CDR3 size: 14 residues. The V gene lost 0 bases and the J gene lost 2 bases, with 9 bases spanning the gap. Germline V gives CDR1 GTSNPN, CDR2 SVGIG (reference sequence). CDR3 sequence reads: CAWSVAGLTDTQYF. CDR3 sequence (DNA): TGTGCCTGGAGTGTTGCGGGGCTCACAGATACGCAGTATTTT.

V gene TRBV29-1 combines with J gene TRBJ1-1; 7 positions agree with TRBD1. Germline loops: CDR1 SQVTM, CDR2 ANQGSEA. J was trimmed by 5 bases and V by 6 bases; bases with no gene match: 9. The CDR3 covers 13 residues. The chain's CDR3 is CSVTTGSGTEAFF. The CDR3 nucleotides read TGCAGCGTAACGACAGGGTCGGGAACTGAAGCTTTCTTT. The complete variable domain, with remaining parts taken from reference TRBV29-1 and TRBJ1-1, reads SAVISQKPSRDICQRGTSLTIQCQVDSQVTMMFWYRQQPGQSLTLIATANQGSEATYESGFVIDKFPISRPNLTFSTLTVSNMSPEDSSIYLCSVTTGSGTEAFFGQGTRLTVV.

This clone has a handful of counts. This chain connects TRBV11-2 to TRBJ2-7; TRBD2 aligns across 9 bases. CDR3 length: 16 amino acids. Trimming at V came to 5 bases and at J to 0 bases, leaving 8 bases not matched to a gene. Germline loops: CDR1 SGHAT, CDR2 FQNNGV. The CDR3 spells CASSRGRGGLSYEQYF. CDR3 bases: TGTGCCAGCAGCCGCGGGCGGGGGGGCCTCTCCTACGAGCAGTACTTC.

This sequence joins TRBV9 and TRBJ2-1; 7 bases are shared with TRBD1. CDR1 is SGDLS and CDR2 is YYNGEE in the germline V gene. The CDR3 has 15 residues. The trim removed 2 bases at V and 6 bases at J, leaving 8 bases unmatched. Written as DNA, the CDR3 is TGTGCCAGCAGCGTCTTCGGGACAGTACTCAATGAGCAGTTCTTC. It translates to CASSVFGTVLNEQFF.

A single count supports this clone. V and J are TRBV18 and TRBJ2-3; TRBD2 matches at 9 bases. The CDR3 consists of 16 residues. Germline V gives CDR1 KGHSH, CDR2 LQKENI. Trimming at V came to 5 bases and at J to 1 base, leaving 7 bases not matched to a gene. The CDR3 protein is CASSSLAGVGTDTQYF. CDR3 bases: TGTGCCAGCTCATCACTAGCGGGCGTGGGCACAGATACGCAGTATTTT. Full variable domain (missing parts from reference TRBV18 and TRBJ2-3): NAGVMQNPRHLVRRRGQEARLRCSPMKGHSHVYWYRQLPEEGLKFMVYLQKENIIDESGMPKERFSAEFPKEGPSILRIQQVVRGDSAAYFCASSSLAGVGTDTQYFGPGTRLTVL.

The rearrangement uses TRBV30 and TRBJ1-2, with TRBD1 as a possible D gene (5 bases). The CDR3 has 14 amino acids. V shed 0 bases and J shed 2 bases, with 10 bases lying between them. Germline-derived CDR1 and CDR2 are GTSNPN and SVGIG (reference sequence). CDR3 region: CAWSVPRQNYGYTF. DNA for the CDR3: TGTGCCTGGAGTGTACCTAGACAGAACTATGGCTACACCTTC.

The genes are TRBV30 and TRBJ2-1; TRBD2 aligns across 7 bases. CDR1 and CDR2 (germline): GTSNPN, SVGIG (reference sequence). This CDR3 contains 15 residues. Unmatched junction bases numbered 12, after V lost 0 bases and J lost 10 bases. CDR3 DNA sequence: TGTGCCTGGAGTGTAAGTAGCGGGTACCCCCGGGAGCAGTTCTTC. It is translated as CAWSVSSGYPREQFF.

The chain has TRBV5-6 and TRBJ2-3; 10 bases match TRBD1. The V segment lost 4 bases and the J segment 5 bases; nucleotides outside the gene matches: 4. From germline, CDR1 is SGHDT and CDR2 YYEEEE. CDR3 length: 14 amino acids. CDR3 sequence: CASSPGQGVDTQYF. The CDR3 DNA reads TGTGCCAGCAGCCCTGGACAGGGGGTAGATACGCAGTATTTT.